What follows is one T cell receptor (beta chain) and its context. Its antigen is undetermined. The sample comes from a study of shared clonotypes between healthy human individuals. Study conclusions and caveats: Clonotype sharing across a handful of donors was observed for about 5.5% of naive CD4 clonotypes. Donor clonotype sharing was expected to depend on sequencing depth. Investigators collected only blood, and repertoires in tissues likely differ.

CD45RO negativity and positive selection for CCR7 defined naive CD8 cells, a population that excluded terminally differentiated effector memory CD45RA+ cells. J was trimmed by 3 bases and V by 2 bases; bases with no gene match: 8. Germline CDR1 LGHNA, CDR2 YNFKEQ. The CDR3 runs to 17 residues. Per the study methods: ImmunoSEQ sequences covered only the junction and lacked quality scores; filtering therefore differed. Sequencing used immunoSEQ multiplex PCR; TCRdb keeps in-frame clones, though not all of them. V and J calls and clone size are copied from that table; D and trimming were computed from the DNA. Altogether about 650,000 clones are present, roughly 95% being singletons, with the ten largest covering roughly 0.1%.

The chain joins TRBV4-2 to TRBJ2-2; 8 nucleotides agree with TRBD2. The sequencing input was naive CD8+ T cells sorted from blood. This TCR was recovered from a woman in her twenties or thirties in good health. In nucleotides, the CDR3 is TGTGCCAGCAGCCAATCTCCGGGACTAGAGGACACCGGGGAGCTGTTTTTT. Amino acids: CASSQSPGLEDTGELFF.